The sequence of this T cell receptor (beta chain) was determined in a study of OX40 agonist ivuxolimab in advanced cancers. Study summary: Hepatocellular carcinoma, melanoma, renal cell or head and neck cancer occurred in dose-escalation patients. Findings and limits, study-wide: The CD4+ and CD8+ T cells in the blood had expanded clonally by week 6 at 0.1 to 3.0 mg/kg. On average, CD8+ T cells showed a greater number of expanded clones than CD4+.

Comment on this clone: The antigen remains unidentified.

This CDR3 is 15 amino acids long. The V end lost 2 bases, the J end lost 0 bases, and 10 bases lay between the germline ends. Germline-derived CDR1 and CDR2 are SGHVS and FNYEAQ. If patients had autoimmune disease history or systemic immunosuppression, they were excluded. Repertoires were generated with immunoSEQ multiplex PCR, while TCRdb's copy carries only in-frame clones and drops some. The sample carries fewer than 30,000 clones, about four fifths recorded once. The chain has TRBV7-6 and TRBJ2-5; no reliable D call. Sample: CD4+ or CD8+ T cells sorted from blood, taken in a trial of the OX40 agonist ivuxolimab. The source of this sequence is an adult with an advanced solid tumor such as melanoma, head and neck, liver or kidney cancer. As DNA, the CDR3 is TGTGCCAGCAGCTTATACCCGAAAAACCAAGAGACCCAGTACTTC. Its protein is CASSLYPKNQETQYF.